This T cell receptor (beta chain) was documented in a study of vaccination and CD4 T cells after COVID-19. On the study more broadly: Stimulation of the cells used overlapping spike peptide pools from SARS-CoV-2 and from the common cold coronaviruses HCoV-NL63, HCoV-OC43 and HCoV-229E. Control cultures, each given a CEFX pool, an HIV-1 Nef pool, or no peptide, were included.

Germline loops: CDR1 SNHLY, CDR2 FYNNEI. The CDR3 is made up of 15 amino acids. Trimming took 1 base from V and 5 from J, leaving 14 bases between them. Scientists ran DNA taken from cultured CD4+ T cells through the Oncomine TCR Beta short-read assay for sequencing. One entry per CDR3 protein results from TCRdb running MiXCR on the PCR reads. The data hold about 25,000 distinct CDR3 sequences, with over 60% observed a single time. Treatment defined: 10-day PBMC culture with coronavirus spike peptide pools or control peptides (ViraFEST assay). Healthy recipients of the vaccine lacked prior SARS-CoV-2 infection, as demonstrated by nucleocapsid antibodies that were negative both before and after vaccination. A note on this clonotype: The antigen is undetermined.

The source was CD4+ T cells from blood, cultured in vitro, collected after SARS-CoV-2 vaccination. The chain employs TRBV2 and TRBJ1-2; possibly TRBD1 for D (6 bases). The source is a human donor who received a COVID-19 vaccine. CDR3 loop: CASSEGRGGAYGYTF. CDR3 nucleotides: TGTGCCAGCAGTGAAGGGCGCGGGGGCGCTTATGGCTACACCTTC.